These 12 T cell receptor beta chains were sequenced from one sample in a study of T cell changes during pregnancy in multiple sclerosis (dated by TCRdb to between 2017 and 2020). Receptor libraries were prepared by the immunoSEQ multiplex PCR assay. TCRdb stores this immuneACCESS table with in-frame sequences only. Part of the clones is absent; in the studies checked, under half of the shortfall reflects unresolved V genes, and no reason is known for the rest. Recorded for this sample are roughly 100,000 clones; roughly nine tenths of them occurred a single time. Together, the top ten hold roughly 0.93% of the sample. The sequences come from peripheral blood, collected after pregnancy. These receptors were taken from a female donor with multiple sclerosis, enrolled in a pregnancy study.

The V gene is TRBV7-5, the J gene TRBJ2-2; TRBD1, the table's D call, lacks a check against the DNA. TRBV7-5 has pseudogene status. CDR3 length: 16 residues. The CDR3 region is CVRSSADSTYTGELFF. The DNA of the CDR3 is TGTGTCAGAAGCTCTGCGGACAGTACCTACACCGGGGAGCTGTTTTTT.

The chain joins TRBV7-7 to TRBJ2-1; 9 bases line up with TRBD2. V trimming: 1 base; J trimming: 7 bases; junction bases outside the gene matches: 5. The CDR3 is 15 residues long. Germline lookup yields CDR1 SSHAT and CDR2 FNYEAQ (reference sequence). The DNA of the CDR3 is TGTGCCAGCAGCTTAGACCTAGCGGGGATGAATGAGCAGTTCTTC. Translated: CASSLDLAGMNEQFF.

This chain connects TRBV2 to TRBJ2-1; D is possibly TRBD2 (5 bases). Germline CDR1 is SNHLY and CDR2 is FYNNEI. The CDR3 covers 13 residues. Deletions cut 0 bases from V and 14 bases from J, with 14 bases between. CDR3 bases: TGTGCCAGCAGTGAAGCTGGCAGCGGAAAGAAGTTCTTC. Encoded protein: CASSEAGSGKKFF.

The V and J genes are TRBV30 and TRBJ2-7, with 9 bases matching TRBD1. Trimming cost V 6 bases and J 2 bases; bases outside gene matches: 8. The CDR3 has 14 amino acids. CDR1 and CDR2 (germline): GTSNPN, SVGIG (reference sequence). The DNA for the CDR3 is TGTGCCTGCAGGAAGGGACAGGGTGCCTACGAGCAGTACTTC. This gives the protein CACRKGQGAYEQYF.

The rearrangement uses TRBV27 and TRBJ2-6; TRBD1 aligns across 7 bases. The junction had 2 bases not matched to a gene; V was cut back by 7 bases and J by 2 bases. Per the germline V gene, CDR1 is MNHEY and CDR2 is SMNVEV (reference sequence). The CDR3 is made up of 14 amino acids. Here the CDR3 DNA reads TGTGCCAGCAAAACAGGGGCTGGGGCCAACGTCCTGACTTTC. Its translation: CASKTGAGANVLTF.

This rearrangement joins TRBV9 to TRBJ2-7; D is perhaps TRBD2 (5 bases). The germline V gene encodes CDR1 SGDLS and CDR2 YYNGEE. The CDR3 sequence is 13 residues long. Trimming cost V 3 bases and J 6 bases, with 13 bases left between them. CDR3 amino acids: CASSGGPRAEQYF. The CDR3 DNA follows: TGTGCCAGCAGCGGAGGGCCTAGGGCCGAGCAGTACTTC.

The sample holds one count of this clone. V and J are TRBV11-1 and TRBJ2-3, with TRBD1 matching 11 bases. The germline gives CDR1 SGHAT, CDR2 FQDESV (reference sequence). V shed 5 bases and J 4 bases; nucleotides not matched to a gene: 8. The CDR3 totals 16 residues. The CDR3 coding sequence is TGTGCCAGCAGCCCCCGGACAGGGGGCGCCCCAGATACGCAGTATTTT. This translates into CASSPRTGGAPDTQYF.

The V call is TRBV5-1, the J call TRBJ1-4; D is uncertain. The V and J ends lost 7 bases and 3 bases respectively, with 19 bases between them. The germline V gene encodes CDR1 SGHRS and CDR2 YFSETQ. The CDR3 sequence is 16 residues long. The CDR3 is CASRPGYRGSNEKLFF. CDR3 nucleotides: TGCGCCAGCCGCCCGGGCTACAGAGGGTCTAATGAAAAACTGTTTTTT.

V is TRBV10-1 and J is TRBJ1-3, with D perhaps TRBD1 (6 bases). From germline, CDR1 is WNHNN and CDR2 SYGVQD (reference sequence). This CDR3 has 15 residues. V was pared by 2 bases and J by 2 bases, with 10 bases between. CDR3 loop: CASSEPDSPGNTIYF. DNA of the CDR3: TGCGCCAGCAGTGAGCCGGACAGCCCTGGAAACACCATATATTTT.

This clone was seen just once. The genes are TRBV6-6 and TRBJ1-4; 7 nucleotides line up with TRBD1. In germline, CDR1 is MNHNY, CDR2 SVGAGI (reference sequence). V lost 6 bases, J lost 0 bases, and 7 bases stayed unmatched. This CDR3 region has 16 residues. The CDR3 sequence is CASSTDRWTTNEKLFF. The CDR3 DNA reads as TGTGCCAGCAGCACGGACAGGTGGACAACTAATGAAAAACTGTTTTTT.

CDR3 region: CASSLGRLDSGANVLTF. In DNA form, the CDR3 reads TGTGCCAGCAGCTTAGGCAGGCTTGACTCTGGGGCCAACGTCCTGACTTTC. J is TRBJ2-6 and V is TRBV7-9; D not certain. CDR1 SEHNR and CDR2 FQNEAQ come from the germline V gene (reference sequence). This CDR3 spans 17 amino acids. V dropped 1 base and J dropped 0 bases, with 10 bases sitting between them.

J is TRBJ1-1 and V is TRBV9; 9 bases match TRBD1. With 3 bases clipped from V and 7 bases from J, the junction kept 10 bases outside the gene matches. This CDR3 has 15 residues. Germline CDR1 and CDR2: SGDLS and YYNGEE. In DNA form, the CDR3 reads TGTGCCAGCAGCGGAGTAGGGACAGGGAGAGGTGAAGCTTTCTTT. Translation: CASSGVGTGRGEAFF.